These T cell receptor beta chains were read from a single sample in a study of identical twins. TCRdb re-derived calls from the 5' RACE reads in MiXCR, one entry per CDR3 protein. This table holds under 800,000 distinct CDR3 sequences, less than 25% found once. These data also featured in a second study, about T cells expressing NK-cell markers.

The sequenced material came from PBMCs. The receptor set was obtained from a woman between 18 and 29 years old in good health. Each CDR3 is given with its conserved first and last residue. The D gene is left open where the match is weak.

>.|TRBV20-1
CSAAPRLGSRVATQYF
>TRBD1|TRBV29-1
CSVASRGTDTQETQYF
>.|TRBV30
CATSIPEEYEQFF
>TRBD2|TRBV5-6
CASSYGLAGGIDTQYF
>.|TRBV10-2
CASSEGREAETQYF
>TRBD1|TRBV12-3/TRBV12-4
CASRLTGERTEAFF
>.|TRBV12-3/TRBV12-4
CASGGLVGQETQYF
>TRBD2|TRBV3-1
CASSQSSPRAGDTDTQYF
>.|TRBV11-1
CTSSYPEWGQNTGELFF
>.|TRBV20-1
CSANRDHMEQYF
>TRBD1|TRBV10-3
CAISFGTVKETQYF
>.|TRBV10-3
CAISEDRYEQYF
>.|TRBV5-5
CASSWGLGTQSYEQYF
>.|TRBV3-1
CASRDGVGRAFF
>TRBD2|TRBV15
CATSRAGRGEQYF
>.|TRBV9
CASSWEGTDTQYF
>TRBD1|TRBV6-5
CASSYPTGQGHYEQYF
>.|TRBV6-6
CASSTGTLSPLHF
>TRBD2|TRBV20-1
CSASSPGGDGYNEQFF
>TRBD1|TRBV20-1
CSATSDRDTQYF
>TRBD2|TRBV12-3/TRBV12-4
CASSPQGGGSKNNEQFF
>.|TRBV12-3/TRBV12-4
CASSWASGTSYNEQFF
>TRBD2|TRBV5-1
CASSWGGSGEQYF
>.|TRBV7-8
CASSLGDNQPQHF
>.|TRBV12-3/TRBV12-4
CASSLQASGSTEAFF
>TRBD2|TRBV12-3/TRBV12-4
CASLASGGNNEQFF
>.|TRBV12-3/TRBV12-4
CASSLGQGRIQPQHF
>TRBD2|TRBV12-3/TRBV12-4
CASIRDGGGETQYF
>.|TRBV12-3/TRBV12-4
CASSFLVITSTDTQYF
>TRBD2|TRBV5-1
CASNQRTSGSSDTQYF
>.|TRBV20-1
CSARGEGDQPQHF
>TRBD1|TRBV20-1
CSIRTGETEAFF
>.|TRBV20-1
CSGKFSSTDTQYF
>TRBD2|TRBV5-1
CASSSQTSGRWYF
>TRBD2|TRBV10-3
CAISGSGRNTGELFF
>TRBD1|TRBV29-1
CSVEYRGPYGYTF
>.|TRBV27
CASSFSLARDEQYF
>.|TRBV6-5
CVTARPTEAFF
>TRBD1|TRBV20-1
CSADRDGEQFF
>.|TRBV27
CASSLKGTETQYF
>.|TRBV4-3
CASSQGGAQLRYNEQFF